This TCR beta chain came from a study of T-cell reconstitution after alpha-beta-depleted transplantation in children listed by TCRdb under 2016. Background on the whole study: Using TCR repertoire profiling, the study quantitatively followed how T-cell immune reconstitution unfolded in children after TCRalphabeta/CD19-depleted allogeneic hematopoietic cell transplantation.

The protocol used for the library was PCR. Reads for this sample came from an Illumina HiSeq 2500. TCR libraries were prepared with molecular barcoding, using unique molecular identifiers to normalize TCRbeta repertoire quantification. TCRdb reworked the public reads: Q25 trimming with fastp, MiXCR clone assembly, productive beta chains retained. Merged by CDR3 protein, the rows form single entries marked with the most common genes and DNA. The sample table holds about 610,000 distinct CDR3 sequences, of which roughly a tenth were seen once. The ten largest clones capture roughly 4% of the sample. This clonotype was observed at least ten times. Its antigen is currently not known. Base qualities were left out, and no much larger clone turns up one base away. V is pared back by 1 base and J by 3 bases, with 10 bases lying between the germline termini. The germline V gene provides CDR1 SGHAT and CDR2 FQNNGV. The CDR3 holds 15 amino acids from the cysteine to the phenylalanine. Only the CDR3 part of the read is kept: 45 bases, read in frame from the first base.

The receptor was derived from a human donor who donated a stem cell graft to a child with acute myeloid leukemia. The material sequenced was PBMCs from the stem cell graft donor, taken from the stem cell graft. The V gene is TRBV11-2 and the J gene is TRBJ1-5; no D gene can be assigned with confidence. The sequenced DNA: TGTGCCAGCAGCTTAGGGCAAGCGTACAATCAGCCCCAGCATTTT. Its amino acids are CASSLGQAYNQPQHF.